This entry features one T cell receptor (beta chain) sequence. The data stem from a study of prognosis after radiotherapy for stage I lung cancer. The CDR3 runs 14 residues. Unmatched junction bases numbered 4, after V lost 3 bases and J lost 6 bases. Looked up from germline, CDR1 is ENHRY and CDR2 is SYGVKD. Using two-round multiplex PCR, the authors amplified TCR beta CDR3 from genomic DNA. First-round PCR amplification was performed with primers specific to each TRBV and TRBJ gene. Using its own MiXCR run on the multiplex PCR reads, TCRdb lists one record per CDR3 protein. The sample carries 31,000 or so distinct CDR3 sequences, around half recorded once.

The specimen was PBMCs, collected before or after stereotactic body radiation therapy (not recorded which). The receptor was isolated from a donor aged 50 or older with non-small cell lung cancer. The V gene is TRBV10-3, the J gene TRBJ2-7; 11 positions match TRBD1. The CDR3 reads CAISDGTGGGEQYF. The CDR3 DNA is TGTGCCATCAGTGACGGGACAGGGGGAGGCGAGCAGTACTTC.